The rows below give T cell receptor beta chains drawn from one sample of a study of control samples from healthy donors and cancer patients. Profiling relied on immunoSEQ multiplex PCR, and the TCRdb table lists in-frame clones only, not all of them. The table shows 85,000 to 120,000 clones, with 92% occurring only once. Input material: blood. These receptors all come from a woman between 18 and 29 years old in good health. CDR3s include the opening cysteine and the closing phenylalanine or tryptophan. D genes are given only for firm matches. Clone size is shown for a subset of rows, as once, few, many or a class of expanded clone.

J gene: TRBJ2-7; V gene: TRBV19; clone size: NA; D gene: TRBD1; CDR3 protein: CASSTGQGLYEQYF; CDR3 DNA: TGTGCCAGTAGTACGGGACAGGGCCTCTACGAGCAGTACTTC
J gene: TRBJ1-2; V gene: TRBV5-8; clone size: NA; D gene: NA; CDR3 protein: CASSLGRPGYTF; CDR3 DNA: TGTGCCAGCAGCCTGGGACGGCCGGGCTACACCTTC
J gene: TRBJ1-5; V gene: TRBV4-2; clone size: NA; D gene: TRBD1; CDR3 protein: CASSQGDRAYQPQHF; CDR3 DNA: TGTGCCAGCAGCCAGGGGGACAGGGCTTATCAGCCCCAGCATTTT
J gene: TRBJ2-7; V gene: TRBV19; clone size: NA; D gene: TRBD2; CDR3 protein: CAASSPDSGSHEQYF; CDR3 DNA: TGTGCCGCCTCCTCTCCTGATAGCGGGAGCCACGAGCAGTACTTC
J gene: TRBJ2-2; V gene: TRBV6-5; clone size: NA; D gene: TRBD1; CDR3 protein: CASLSTGKTGELFF; CDR3 DNA: TGTGCCAGCCTTTCGACAGGGAAAACCGGGGAGCTGTTTTTT
J gene: TRBJ1-4; V gene: TRBV7-9; clone size: NA; D gene: NA; CDR3 protein: CASSLIWDGELFF; CDR3 DNA: TGTGCCAGCAGCTTAATTTGGGACGGGGAACTGTTTTTT
J gene: TRBJ1-5; V gene: TRBV7-8; clone size: NA; D gene: NA; CDR3 protein: CASSLAARFHQPQHF; CDR3 DNA: TGTGCCAGCAGCTTAGCGGCCCGGTTTCATCAGCCCCAGCATTTT
J gene: TRBJ1-5; V gene: TRBV20-1; clone size: few; D gene: NA; CDR3 protein: CSAGGAQHF; CDR3 DNA: TGCAGTGCCGGTGGGGCCCAGCATTTT
J gene: TRBJ2-1; V gene: TRBV29-1; clone size: NA; D gene: NA; CDR3 protein: CSFTPGSLVGEQFF; CDR3 DNA: TGCAGCTTCACTCCCGGGAGCCTTGTGGGTGAGCAGTTCTTC
J gene: TRBJ2-2; V gene: TRBV6-4; clone size: NA; D gene: NA; CDR3 protein: CASGEQGNTGELFF; CDR3 DNA: TGTGCCAGCGGGGAACAGGGAAACACCGGGGAGCTGTTTTTT